The T cell receptor beta chain described here comes from a study of spatial heterogeneity in lung cancer. From the 5' RACE reads, TCRdb called clonotypes with MiXCR, one entry per CDR3 protein. The sample has about 18,000 distinct CDR3 sequences, about 8.9% seen once; the top ten hold less than 25%. The time point: blood at routine non-recurrence follow-up after resection. Trimming at V came to 9 bases and at J to 3 bases, leaving 9 bases not matched to a gene. Germline values: CDR1 KGHDR, CDR2 SFDVKD. This CDR3 has 15 amino acids. This clonotype was observed many times. The starting material was PBMCs, obtained at follow-up. This receptor was taken from a male donor with early-stage non-small cell lung cancer. This chain connects TRBV24-1 to TRBJ2-2, with TRBD2 matching 7 bases. The CDR3 coding sequence is TGTGCCACCGAAGACCAGGGACTACACACCGGGGAGCTGTTTTTT. It specifies CATEDQGLHTGELFF.